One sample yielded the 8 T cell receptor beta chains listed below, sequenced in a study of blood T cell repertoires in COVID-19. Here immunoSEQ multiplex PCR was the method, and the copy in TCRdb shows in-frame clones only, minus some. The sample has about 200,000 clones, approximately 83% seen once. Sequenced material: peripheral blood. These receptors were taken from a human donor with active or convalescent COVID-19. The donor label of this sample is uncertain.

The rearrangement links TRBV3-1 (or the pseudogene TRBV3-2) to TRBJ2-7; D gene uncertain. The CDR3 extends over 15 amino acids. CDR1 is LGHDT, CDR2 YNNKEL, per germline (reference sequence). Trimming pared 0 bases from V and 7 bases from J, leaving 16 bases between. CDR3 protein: CASSQDRVLLREQYF. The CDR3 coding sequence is TGTGCCAGCAGCCAAGATCGGGTCCTCCTTCGGGAGCAGTACTTC.

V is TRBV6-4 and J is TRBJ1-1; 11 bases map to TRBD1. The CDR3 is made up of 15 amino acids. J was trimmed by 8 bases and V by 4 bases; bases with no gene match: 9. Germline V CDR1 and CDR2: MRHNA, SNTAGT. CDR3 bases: TGTGCCAGCAGTGCCGGACAGGGGGCTTCTTCCGAAGCTTTCTTT. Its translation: CASSAGQGASSEAFF.

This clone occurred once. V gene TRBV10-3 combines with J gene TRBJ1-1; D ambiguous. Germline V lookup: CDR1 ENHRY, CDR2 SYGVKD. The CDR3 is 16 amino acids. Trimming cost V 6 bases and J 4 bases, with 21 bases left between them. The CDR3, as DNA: TGTGCCATCAGCCCTTCGGGCACCCCGGGAGGCACTGAAGCTTTCTTT. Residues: CAISPSGTPGGTEAFF.

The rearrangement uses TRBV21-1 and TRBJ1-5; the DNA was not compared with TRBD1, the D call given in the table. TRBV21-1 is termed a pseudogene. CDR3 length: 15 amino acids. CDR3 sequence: CASSRRQGPPGPQHF. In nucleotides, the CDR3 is TGTGCCAGCAGCAGGAGACAGGGGCCCCCTGGACCCCAGCATTTT.

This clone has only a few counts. The CDR3 DNA reads as TGTGCCAGCCGAAACAGGCCCTTGCGGGGGGGGGTTCAAGAGACCCAGTACTTC. It specifies CASRNRPLRGGVQETQYF. The rearrangement uses TRBV18 and TRBJ2-5; 9 bases are shared with TRBD2. Germline V gene lookup returns CDR1 KGHSH and CDR2 LQKENI. V was clipped by 8 bases and J by 2 bases; unmatched bases: 18. The CDR3 covers 18 residues. Complete variable domain (other parts from reference TRBV18 and TRBJ2-5): NAGVMQNPRHLVRRRGQEARLRCSPMKGHSHVYWYRQLPEEGLKFMVYLQKENIIDESGMPKERFSAEFPKEGPSILRIQQVVRGDSAAYFCASRNRPLRGGVQETQYFGPGTRLLVL.

CDR3 loop: CASIAAPLSGNTIYF. The CDR3 DNA sequence: TGTGCCAGCATAGCAGCTCCACTCTCTGGAAACACCATATATTTT. The rearrangement joins TRBV6-5 to TRBJ1-3; no clear D gene. CDR3 length: 15 amino acids. Germline loops: CDR1 MNHEY, CDR2 SVGAGI. V was trimmed by 7 bases and J by 0 bases, leaving 13 bases between them.

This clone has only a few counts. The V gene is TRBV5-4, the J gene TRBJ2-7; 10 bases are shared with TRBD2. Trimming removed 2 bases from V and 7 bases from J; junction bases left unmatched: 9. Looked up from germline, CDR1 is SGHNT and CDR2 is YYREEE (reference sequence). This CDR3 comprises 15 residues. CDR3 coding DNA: TGTGCCAGCAGCTTACTAGCGGGATCCTTCGGGGAGCAGTACTTC. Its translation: CASSLLAGSFGEQYF.

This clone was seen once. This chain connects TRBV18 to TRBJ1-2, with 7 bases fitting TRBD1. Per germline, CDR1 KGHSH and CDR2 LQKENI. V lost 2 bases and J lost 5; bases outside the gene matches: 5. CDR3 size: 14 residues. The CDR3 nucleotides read TGTGCCAGCTCACCATTGGGGACAGCTTATGGCTACACCTTC. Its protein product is CASSPLGTAYGYTF.